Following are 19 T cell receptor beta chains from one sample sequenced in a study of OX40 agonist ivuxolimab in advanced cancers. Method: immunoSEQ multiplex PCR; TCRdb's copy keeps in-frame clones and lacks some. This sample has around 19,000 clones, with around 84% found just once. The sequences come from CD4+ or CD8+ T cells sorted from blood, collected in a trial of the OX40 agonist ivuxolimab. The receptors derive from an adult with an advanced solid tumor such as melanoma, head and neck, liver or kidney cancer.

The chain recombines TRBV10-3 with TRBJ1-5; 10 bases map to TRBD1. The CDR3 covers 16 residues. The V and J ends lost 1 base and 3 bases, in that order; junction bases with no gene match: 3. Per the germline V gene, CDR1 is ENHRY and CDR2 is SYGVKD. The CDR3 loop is CAISEYGTGANQPQHF. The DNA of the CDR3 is TGTGCCATCAGTGAGTATGGGACAGGGGCCAATCAGCCCCAGCATTTT.

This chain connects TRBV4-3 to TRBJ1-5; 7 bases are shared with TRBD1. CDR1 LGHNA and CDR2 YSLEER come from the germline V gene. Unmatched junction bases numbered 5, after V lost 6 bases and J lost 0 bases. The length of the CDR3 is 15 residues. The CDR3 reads CASRPTGTSNQPQHF. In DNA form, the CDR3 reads TGCGCCAGCAGGCCGACAGGGACTAGCAATCAGCCCCAGCATTTT.

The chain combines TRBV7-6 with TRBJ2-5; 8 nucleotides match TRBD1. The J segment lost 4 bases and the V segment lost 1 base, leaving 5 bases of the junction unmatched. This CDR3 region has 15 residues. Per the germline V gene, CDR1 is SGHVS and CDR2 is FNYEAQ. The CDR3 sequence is CASSLGSGGGETQYF. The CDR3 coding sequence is TGTGCCAGCAGCTTAGGGTCAGGGGGCGGAGAGACCCAGTACTTC.

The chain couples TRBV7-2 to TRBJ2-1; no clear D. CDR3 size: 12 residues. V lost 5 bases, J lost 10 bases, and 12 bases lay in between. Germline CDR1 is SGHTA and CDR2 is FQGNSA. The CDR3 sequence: CASSPPGGEQFF. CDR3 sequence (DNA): TGTGCCAGCAGCCCCCCAGGTGGGGAGCAGTTCTTC.

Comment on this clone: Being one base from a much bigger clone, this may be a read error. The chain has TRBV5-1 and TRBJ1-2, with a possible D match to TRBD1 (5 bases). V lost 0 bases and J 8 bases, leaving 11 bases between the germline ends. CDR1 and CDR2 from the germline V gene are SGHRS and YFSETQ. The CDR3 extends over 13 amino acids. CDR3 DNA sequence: TGCGCCAGCAGCTTGGACGGGGCCGAAGGCTACACCTTC. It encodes CASSLDGAEGYTF. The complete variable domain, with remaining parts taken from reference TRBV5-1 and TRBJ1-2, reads KAGVTQTPRYLIKTRGQQVTLSCSPISGHRSVSWYQQTPGQGLQFLFEYFSETQRNKGNFPGRFSGRQFSNSRSEMNVSTLELGDSALYLCASSLDGAEGYTFGSGTRLTVV.

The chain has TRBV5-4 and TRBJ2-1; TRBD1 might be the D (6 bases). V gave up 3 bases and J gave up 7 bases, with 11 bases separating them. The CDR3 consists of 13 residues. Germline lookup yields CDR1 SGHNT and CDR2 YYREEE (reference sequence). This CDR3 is CASSYTQGNEQFF. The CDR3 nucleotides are TGTGCCAGCAGCTACACACAGGGAAATGAGCAGTTCTTC.

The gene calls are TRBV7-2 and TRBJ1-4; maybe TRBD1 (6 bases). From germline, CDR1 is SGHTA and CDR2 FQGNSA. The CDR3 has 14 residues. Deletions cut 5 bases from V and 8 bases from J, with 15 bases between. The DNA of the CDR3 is TGTGCCAGCAGCCTCAGGGGCGGGGGAGAAAAACTGTTTTTT. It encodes CASSLRGGGEKLFF.

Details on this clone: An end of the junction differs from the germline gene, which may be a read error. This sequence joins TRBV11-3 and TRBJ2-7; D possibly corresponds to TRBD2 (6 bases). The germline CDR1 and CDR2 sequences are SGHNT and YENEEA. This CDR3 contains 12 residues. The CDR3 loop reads CASSLDGDSSVF. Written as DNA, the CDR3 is TGTGCCAGCAGCTTAGATGGGGACTCGTCGGTCTTC.

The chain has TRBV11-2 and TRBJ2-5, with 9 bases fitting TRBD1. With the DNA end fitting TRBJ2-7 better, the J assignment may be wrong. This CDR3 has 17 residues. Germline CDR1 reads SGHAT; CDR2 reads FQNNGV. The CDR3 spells CASSRSTGGTLSYEQYF. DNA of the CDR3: TGTGCCAGCAGCCGTAGTACAGGGGGCACACTTTCCTACGAGCAGTACTTC.

The CDR3 is CASSGGDYSNQPQHF. CDR3 sequence (DNA): TGTGCCAGCAGTGGGGGGGATTATAGCAATCAGCCCCAGCATTTT. This chain links TRBV6-1 with TRBJ1-5; tentatively, D is TRBD1 (5 bases). CDR1 MNHNS and CDR2 SASEGT come from the germline V gene. This CDR3 contains 15 residues. The V end was cut by 4 bases, the J end by 0 bases, with 10 bases between.

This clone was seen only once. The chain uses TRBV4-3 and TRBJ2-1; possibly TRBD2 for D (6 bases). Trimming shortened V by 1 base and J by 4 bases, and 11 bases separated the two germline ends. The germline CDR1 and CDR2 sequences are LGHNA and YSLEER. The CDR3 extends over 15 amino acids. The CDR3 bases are TGCGCCAGCAGCCAAGGGGGGGAGGCTTACAATGAGCAGTTCTTC. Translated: CASSQGGEAYNEQFF.

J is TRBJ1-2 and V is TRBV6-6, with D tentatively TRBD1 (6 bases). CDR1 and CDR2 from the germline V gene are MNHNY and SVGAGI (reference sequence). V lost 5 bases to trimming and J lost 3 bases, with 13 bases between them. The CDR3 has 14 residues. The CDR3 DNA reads TGTGCCAGCAGTCAGGTGGGGGGCCACTATGGCTACACCTTC. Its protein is CASSQVGGHYGYTF.

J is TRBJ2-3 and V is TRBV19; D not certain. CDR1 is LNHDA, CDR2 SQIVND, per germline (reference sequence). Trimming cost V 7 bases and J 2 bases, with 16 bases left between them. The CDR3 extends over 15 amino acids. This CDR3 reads CASIGRLGITDTQYF. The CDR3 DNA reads TGTGCCAGTATTGGACGGCTAGGGATCACAGATACGCAGTATTTT.

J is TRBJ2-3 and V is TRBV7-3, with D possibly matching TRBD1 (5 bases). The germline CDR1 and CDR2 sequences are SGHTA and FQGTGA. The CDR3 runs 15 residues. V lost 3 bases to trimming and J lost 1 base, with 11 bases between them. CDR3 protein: CASSFRGAGTDTQYF. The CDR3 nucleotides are TGTGCCAGCAGCTTTAGGGGCGCCGGCACAGATACGCAGTATTTT.

CDR3 protein: CASSLDAPSPRDTQYF. CDR3 sequence (DNA): TGCGCCAGCAGCTTGGATGCCCCCTCGCCGAGAGATACGCAGTATTTT. This chain joins TRBV5-1 and TRBJ2-3; D remains ambiguous. CDR3 size: 16 residues. Between the trimmed V and J ends, which lost 0 bases and 5 bases, there was a span of 16 bases. Looked up from germline, CDR1 is SGHRS and CDR2 is YFSETQ.

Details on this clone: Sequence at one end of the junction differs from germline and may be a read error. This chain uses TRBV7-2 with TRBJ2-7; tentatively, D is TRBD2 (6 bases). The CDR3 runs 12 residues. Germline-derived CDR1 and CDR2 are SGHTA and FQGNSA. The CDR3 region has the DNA TGTGCCAGCAGCTTAGATGGGGACTCGTCGGTCTTC. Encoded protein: CASSLDGDSSVF.

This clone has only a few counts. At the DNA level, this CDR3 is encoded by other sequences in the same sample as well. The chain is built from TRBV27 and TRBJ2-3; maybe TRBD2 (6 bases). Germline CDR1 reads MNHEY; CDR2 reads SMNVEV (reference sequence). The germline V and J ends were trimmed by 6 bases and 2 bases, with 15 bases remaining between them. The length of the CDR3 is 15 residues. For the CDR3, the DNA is TGTGCCAGCAGCCCCGGGACTTACCCCACAGATACGCAGTATTTT. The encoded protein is CASSPGTYPTDTQYF.

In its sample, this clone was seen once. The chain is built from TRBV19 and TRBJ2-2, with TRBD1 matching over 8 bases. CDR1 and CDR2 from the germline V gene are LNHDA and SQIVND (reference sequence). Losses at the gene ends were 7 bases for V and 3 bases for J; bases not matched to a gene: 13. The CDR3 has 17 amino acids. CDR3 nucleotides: TGTGCCAGTAAGAAAGGGTCCGGGACAGGAGACACCGGGGAGCTGTTTTTT. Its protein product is CASKKGSGTGDTGELFF.

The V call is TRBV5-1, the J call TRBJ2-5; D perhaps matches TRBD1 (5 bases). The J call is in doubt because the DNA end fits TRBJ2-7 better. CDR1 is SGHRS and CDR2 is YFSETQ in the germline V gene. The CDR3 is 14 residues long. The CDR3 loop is CASSSAVFQGEQYF. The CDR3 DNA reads TGCGCCAGCAGCTCAGCAGTCTTCCAGGGCGAGCAGTACTTC.